The 23 T cell receptor beta chains in this list originate from one sample, sequenced in a study of cytomegalovirus exposure and HLA in healthy donors. Generated by immunoSEQ multiplex PCR, the TCRdb table keeps only in-frame clones and is missing some. Of tens of thousands of clones in the sample, over 85% were seen once. Sequencing used PBMCs. These receptors all stem from a young woman in good health and CMV-seronegative.

This clone has a single count. The chain links TRBV4-3 to TRBJ2-7, with D possibly matching TRBD2 (7 bases). The CDR3 is 15 amino acids. V dropped 2 bases and J dropped 4 bases, with 15 bases sitting between them. Germline CDR1 and CDR2: LGHNA and YSLEER. DNA for the CDR3: TGCGCCAGCAGCCAAATCCGGGGGGACACGTACGAGCAGTACTTC. Translated, it gives CASSQIRGDTYEQYF.

V usage is TRBV27 and J usage is TRBJ2-1; perhaps TRBD2 as D (5 bases). The germline V gene encodes CDR1 MNHEY and CDR2 SMNVEV (reference sequence). Trimming left V 6 bases short and J 7 bases short, with 13 bases between. CDR3 length: 13 residues. CDR3 sequence: CASRDPTTNEQFF. Here the CDR3 DNA reads TGTGCCAGCAGGGACCCGACTACAAATGAGCAGTTCTTC.

The chain has TRBV27 and TRBJ2-6; TRBD2 matches at 7 bases. J lost 0 bases, V lost 5 bases, and 10 bases had no gene match. The germline V gene has CDR1 MNHEY and CDR2 SMNVEV (reference sequence). CDR3 length equals 18 residues. The CDR3: CASSILGGFFSGANVLTF. CDR3 DNA: TGTGCCAGCAGTATCCTCGGGGGGTTTTTCTCTGGGGCCAACGTCCTGACTTTC.

This rearrangement joins TRBV6-1 to TRBJ1-3; tentatively, D is TRBD1 (5 bases). Germline V CDR1 and CDR2: MNHNS, SASEGT. V lost 6 bases and J lost 1, with 10 bases in between. The CDR3 is 14 amino acids. CDR3 amino acids: CASSQGSSGNTIYF. The CDR3 bases are TGTGCCAGCAGCCAGGGCAGTTCTGGAAACACCATATATTTT.

The V gene is TRBV5-4, the J gene TRBJ1-1; TRBD1 might be the D (5 bases). CDR3 length: 15 amino acids. V shed 3 bases and J shed 3 bases, with 15 bases lying between them. CDR1 is SGHNT, CDR2 YYREEE, per germline (reference sequence). The CDR3 DNA follows: TGTGCCAGCAGCTCCACGCAGGGTAGGGACACTGAAGCTTTCTTT. Translated, it gives CASSSTQGRDTEAFF.

The J gene is TRBJ1-2, the V gene TRBV6-1; a possible D gene is TRBD1 (5 bases). V lost 1 base and J lost 0, with 18 bases in between. The CDR3 is made up of 18 amino acids. CDR1 is MNHNS and CDR2 is SASEGT in the germline V gene. The DNA of the CDR3 is TGTGCCAGCAGTGAAGTGCGTCGGTTCGACAGAACTAACTATGGCTACACCTTC. Its translation: CASSEVRRFDRTNYGYTF.

This chain links TRBV7-2 with TRBJ2-5, with 10 positions matching TRBD2. J was trimmed by 5 bases and V by 4 bases; bases with no gene match: 4. Per germline, CDR1 SGHTA and CDR2 FQGNSA. This CDR3 has 14 amino acids. The CDR3: CASSSSGGVETQYF. The CDR3 DNA sequence: TGTGCCAGCAGCTCGAGCGGGGGGGTGGAGACCCAGTACTTC. The full variable domain, rest sourced from reference TRBV7-2 and TRBJ2-5, is GAGVSQSPSNKVTEKGKDVELRCDPISGHTALYWYRQSLGQGLEFLIYFQGNSAPDKSGLPSDRFSAERTGGSVSTLTIQRTQQEDSAVYLCASSSSGGVETQYFGPGTRLLVL.

V gene TRBV7-9 combines with J gene TRBJ2-7, with D uncertain. Germline CDR1 reads SEHNR; CDR2 reads FQNEAQ (reference sequence). The CDR3 consists of 13 residues. Between the trimmed V and J ends, which lost 3 bases and 4 bases, there was a span of 10 bases. CDR3 loop: CASSFTEIYEQYF. The CDR3 coding sequence is TGTGCCAGCAGCTTTACCGAGATTTACGAGCAGTACTTC.

The CDR3 reads CAISMGGPSQPQHF. Written as DNA, the CDR3 is TGTGCCATCTCAATGGGGGGTCCGAGTCAGCCCCAGCATTTT. The V call is TRBV10-3, the J call TRBJ1-5, with D possibly matching TRBD1 (5 bases). The germline gives CDR1 ENHRY, CDR2 SYGVKD. V dropped 8 bases and J dropped 6 bases, with 17 bases sitting between them. There are 14 residues in the CDR3.

The chain has TRBV30 and TRBJ2-7, with 7 nucleotides matching TRBD1. V shed 1 base and J 3 bases; nucleotides not matched to a gene: 0. The CDR3 runs 12 residues. Germline assignment: CDR1 GTSNPN and CDR2 SVGIG (reference sequence). The CDR3 coding sequence is TGTGCCTGGAGTGGACAGGGCTACGAGCAGTACTTC. Protein product: CAWSGQGYEQYF.

This chain links TRBV27 with TRBJ2-7, with 10 nucleotides matching TRBD1. The CDR3 has 15 amino acids. J was trimmed by 5 bases and V by 5 bases; bases with no gene match: 9. Germline CDR1 and CDR2: MNHEY and SMNVEV (reference sequence). CDR3 residues: CASSLTGTGADEQYF. CDR3 nucleotides: TGTGCCAGCAGTCTCACCGGGACAGGGGCTGACGAGCAGTACTTC.

The CDR3 is CASSVEGDPINYGYTF. CDR3 DNA sequence: TGTGCCAGCAGCGTAGAGGGGGACCCCATTAACTATGGCTACACCTTC. The V gene is TRBV9, the J gene TRBJ1-2, with D possibly TRBD1 on 6 matching bases. CDR3 length equals 16 residues. Germline V gene sequence: CDR1 SGDLS, CDR2 YYNGEE. Trimming took 0 bases from V and 1 from J, leaving 13 bases between them.

This sequence joins TRBV7-9 and TRBJ2-3, with D uncertain. V was shortened by 3 bases and J by 0 bases, with 10 bases between the two germline ends. The CDR3 is 15 residues long. Germline CDR1 SEHNR, CDR2 FQNEAQ (reference sequence). The CDR3 DNA reads as TGTGCCAGCAGCTTTGGCATCGATAGCACAGATACGCAGTATTTT. It yields the protein CASSFGIDSTDTQYF.

This clone has a handful of counts. The chain employs TRBV6-1 and TRBJ2-7; perhaps TRBD2 as D (6 bases). The V gene lost 7 bases and the J gene lost 4 bases, with 14 bases spanning the gap. The CDR3 has 13 amino acids. Germline-derived CDR1 and CDR2 are MNHNS and SASEGT. CDR3 nucleotide sequence: TGTGCCAGCAAACAGGACTACACTTACGAGCAGTACTTC. Its protein is CASKQDYTYEQYF.

This chain links TRBV6-5 with TRBJ2-7; the match to TRBD1 covers 9 bases. The CDR3 covers 14 residues. With 5 bases clipped from V and 5 bases from J, the junction kept 7 bases outside the gene matches. CDR1 MNHEY and CDR2 SVGAGI come from the germline V gene. CDR3 loop: CASSLQGASHEQYF. CDR3 bases: TGTGCCAGCAGTCTACAGGGGGCGAGCCACGAGCAGTACTTC.

V gene TRBV30 combines with J gene TRBJ1-1; D may be TRBD1 (5 bases). The CDR3 totals 13 residues. Germline V CDR1 and CDR2: GTSNPN, SVGIG (reference sequence). V lost 0 bases, J lost 4 bases, and 9 bases lay in between. CDR3 in amino acids: CAWSVAGTTEAFF. CDR3 in DNA: TGTGCCTGGAGTGTTGCGGGGACCACTGAAGCTTTCTTT.

The genes are TRBV5-4 and TRBJ1-2; 10 bases align to TRBD1. Germline lookup yields CDR1 SGHNT and CDR2 YYREEE (reference sequence). CDR3 size: 14 residues. V lost 4 bases, J lost 4 bases, and 4 bases stayed unmatched. CDR3 protein: CASSRGQGTYGYTF. CDR3 DNA: TGTGCCAGCAGCAGGGGACAGGGGACCTATGGCTACACCTTC.

The CDR3 reads CASSLNTNQPQHF. CDR3 nucleotide sequence: TGTGCCAGCAGTCTGAACACGAATCAGCCCCAGCATTTT. The chain joins TRBV27 to TRBJ1-5, with D unresolved. This CDR3 spans 13 amino acids. Trimming removed 5 bases from V and 4 bases from J, with 9 bases in between. From germline, CDR1 is MNHEY and CDR2 SMNVEV (reference sequence).

The chain combines TRBV27 with TRBJ2-7; 7 bases agree with TRBD1. The junction had 2 bases not matched to a gene; V was cut back by 5 bases and J by 1 base. This CDR3 contains 13 residues. Germline CDR1 reads MNHEY; CDR2 reads SMNVEV (reference sequence). In DNA form, the CDR3 reads TGTGCCAGCAGTCGACAGGGTTCCTACGAGCAGTACTTC. This gives the protein CASSRQGSYEQYF.

This chain connects TRBV19 to TRBJ2-7, with D hard to call. The CDR3 is made up of 14 amino acids. Germline loops: CDR1 LNHDA, CDR2 SQIVND (reference sequence). V lost 5 bases to trimming and J lost 0 bases, with 11 bases between them. CDR3 amino acids: CASSPRSSSYEQYF. CDR3 in DNA: TGTGCCAGTAGTCCCCGCTCCAGCTCCTACGAGCAGTACTTC.

This chain uses TRBV4-3 with TRBJ1-4, with 8 nucleotides matching TRBD1. The V gene end was trimmed by 0 bases and the J gene end by 8 bases; junction bases not matched to a gene: 5. This CDR3 is 15 amino acids long. CDR1 is LGHNA, CDR2 YSLEER, per germline. The CDR3: CASSQEGRGQEKLFF. The CDR3 DNA reads as TGCGCCAGCAGCCAAGAGGGCAGGGGGCAAGAAAAACTGTTTTTT.

The rearrangement uses TRBV2 and TRBJ2-7; 10 positions agree with TRBD2. The CDR3 covers 20 residues. Germline loops: CDR1 SNHLY, CDR2 FYNNEI. J was trimmed by 5 bases and V by 0 bases; bases with no gene match: 19. The CDR3 reads CASSEALPSGSLGLGDEQYF. The CDR3 coding sequence is TGTGCCAGCAGTGAAGCGCTTCCTAGCGGGAGTTTGGGGCTGGGCGACGAGCAGTACTTC.

V and J are TRBV19 and TRBJ2-7; 8 nucleotides agree with TRBD2. This CDR3 contains 15 residues. CDR1 and CDR2 from the germline V gene are LNHDA and SQIVND (reference sequence). V was pared by 4 bases and J by 4 bases, with 9 bases of the junction left unmatched. The CDR3 region is CASSSSAGVGYEQYF. CDR3 nucleotides: TGTGCCAGTAGTAGCTCAGCGGGAGTGGGGTACGAGCAGTACTTC. Variable domain in full (rest from reference TRBV19 and TRBJ2-7): DGGITQSPKYLFRKEGQNVTLSCEQNLNHDAMYWYRQDPGQGLRLIYYSQIVNDFQKGDIAEGYSVSREKKESFPLTVTSAQKNPTAFYLCASSSSAGVGYEQYFGPGTRLTVT.